This T cell receptor (beta chain) is from a study of beta chain features in type 1 diabetes. Study-level background: Taken together, all samples contributed more than 90,000,000 examined sorted cells. Study conclusions and caveats: Type 1 diabetes patients showed fewer insertions and more deletions at VDJ junctions. For Type 1 diabetes patients, all four CD4+ subsets carried TCRB CDR3s that were moderately but significantly shorter. Because the template was cDNA, high-expressing cells might be over-represented.

Trimming pared 4 bases from V and 5 bases from J, leaving 19 bases between. From germline, CDR1 is SGHRS and CDR2 YFSETQ. The CDR3 contains 16 residues. In regard to this clone: Antigen: not known.

Expressed TCRB transcripts were sequenced, since all the RNA that had been isolated was reverse transcribed. This table comes from immunoSEQ multiplex PCR, and its TCRdb copy is limited to in-frame clones, with some not included. Among about 230,000 clones listed, more than 15% were seen once. The sequence derives from a man aged 30 to 45 with type 1 diabetes. Sequenced: naive CD4+ T cells from blood. This sequence joins TRBV5-1 and TRBJ2-1; TRBD1 might be the D (6 bases). This CDR3 is CASSSTGMGYNNEQFF. Here the CDR3 DNA reads TGCGCCAGCAGCAGTACAGGGATGGGCTATAACAATGAGCAGTTCTTC.